The rows below give T cell receptor beta chains drawn from one sample of a study of blood T cell repertoires in COVID-19. TCRdb's table, derived via immunoSEQ multiplex PCR, lists solely in-frame clones and lacks some. Of 200,000 to 250,000 clones listed, approximately 86% were seen once; the top ten hold 3% to 4.5%. The source material was peripheral blood. The receptors come from an elderly woman with acute or convalescent COVID-19. The CDR3 runs from the conserved cysteine through the conserved F or W. D genes are given only for firm matches. Only some rows state a clone size, as once, few, many or a class for expanded clones.

J gene	D gene	V gene	CDR3 length	clone size	CDR3 DNA	CDR3 protein
TRBJ2-3	TRBD2	TRBV7-9	18	-	TGTGCCAGCAGCCCGACGTTCTTCGCTAGCGGGGCCGCAGATACGCAGTATTTT	CASSPTFFASGAADTQYF
TRBJ1-4	TRBD1	TRBV4-3	16	-	TGCGCCAGCAGCCAAGAAGGGGGGACAGCAAATGAAAAACTGTTTTTT	CASSQEGGTANEKLFF
TRBJ1-5	TRBD1	TRBV2	16	-	TGTGCCAGCAGCCCTTCTCAGGGGGCGCTAGGACAGCCCCAGCATTTT	CASSPSQGALGQPQHF
TRBJ1-2	-	TRBV4-1	16	-	TGCGCCAGCAGCCAAGATCCTCAGGGGCAAGGGTATGGCTACACCTTC	CASSQDPQGQGYGYTF
TRBJ1-3	-	TRBV6-1	10	-	TGTGCCAGCAGTGATGAGACCATATATTTT	CASSDETIYF
TRBJ1-2	-	TRBV5-4	15	-	TGTGCCAGCAGCCTAACTGCTGCGCTGCGGTATGGCTACACCTTC	CASSLTAALRYGYTF
TRBJ1-2	TRBD1	TRBV28	12	few	TGTGCCAGCGCAGGGGGCTCCGGTGGCTACACCTTC	CASAGGSGGYTF
TRBJ2-6	TRBD1	TRBV7-6	17	-	TGTGCCAGCAGCTTAGAGACAGGGAGCTCTGGGGCCAACGTCCTGACTTTC	CASSLETGSSGANVLTF
TRBJ1-1	TRBD1	TRBV5-1	14	-	TGCGCCAGCAGCTCGGGACAGTTTGGCACTGAAGCTTTCTTT	CASSSGQFGTEAFF
TRBJ1-5	TRBD1	TRBV19	16	few	TGTGCCAGTAGTCGGTGGGACAGGGGTCGAAATCAGCCCCAGCATTTT	CASSRWDRGRNQPQHF
TRBJ1-2	-	TRBV18	13	-	TGTGCCAGCTCACCCAACAGGATCTATGGCTACACCTTC	CASSPNRIYGYTF
TRBJ2-5	-	TRBV15	13	-	TGTGCCACCAGCCAAGACTTGGAAGAGACCCAGTACTTC	CATSQDLEETQYF
TRBJ2-1	TRBD1	TRBV7-8	16	-	TGTGCCAGCAGCTTTACCCGGGACAGGGACCCGCATGAGCAGTTCTTC	CASSFTRDRDPHEQFF
TRBJ1-5	-	TRBV6-1	15	-	TGTGCCAGCAGTGAGGGAGGGTTAAACAATCAGCCCCAGCATTTT	CASSEGGLNNQPQHF
TRBJ2-1	TRBD1	TRBV19	17	-	TGTGCCAGTACCGGGACAGGGGTGGACCAGGGCTACAATGAGCAGTTCTTC	CASTGTGVDQGYNEQFF
TRBJ1-2	TRBD1	TRBV7-9	15	-	TGTGCCAGCAGCTTAGCGGAGGACAGGGGGTATGGCTACACCTTC	CASSLAEDRGYGYTF
TRBJ1-5	TRBD1	TRBV11-2	15	once	TGTGCCAGCAGCCCAGGGACAGGGTTTAGTCAGCCCCAGCATTTT	CASSPGTGFSQPQHF
TRBJ1-2	-	TRBV5-6	13	-	TGTGCCAGCAGCCCTCTTCGGGGACTCGGCTACACCTTC	CASSPLRGLGYTF
TRBJ2-7	TRBD2	TRBV29-1	14	-	TGCAGCGTTGGATGGGAGGGACCCCCCTACGAGCAGTACTTC	CSVGWEGPPYEQYF
TRBJ1-2	TRBD1	TRBV7-8	17	few	TGTGCCAGCAGCTTTTTCCTATCCGGGACAGGGCTGAGGGGCTACACCTTC	CASSFFLSGTGLRGYTF
TRBJ2-1	TRBD1	TRBV9	15	-	TGTGCCAGCAGTTCCGGACAGGGGTCAACGTACGAGCAGTTCTTC	CASSSGQGSTYEQFF
TRBJ2-1	-	TRBV19	15	-	TGTGCCAGTAGTTCTAGCGGACAGAACAACAATGAGCAGTTCTTC	CASSSSGQNNNEQFF
TRBJ1-3	-	TRBV11-2	17	-	TGTGCCAGCAGCTTAGGGTCAGGGGTAACATTTGGAAACACCATATATTTT	CASSLGSGVTFGNTIYF
TRBJ1-1	-	TRBV28	14	-	TGTGCCAGCAGTTTGACTGGTATGAACACTGAAGCTTTCTTT	CASSLTGMNTEAFF
TRBJ1-1	TRBD1	TRBV9	14	-	TGTGCCAGCAGCGTAGGGAACAGGGGTACTGAAGCTTTCTTT	CASSVGNRGTEAFF
TRBJ2-1	TRBD1	TRBV7-9	16	-	TGTGCCAGCAGCGCCCGGGGACAGGGACTTCTAGCGGAGCAGTTCTTC	CASSARGQGLLAEQFF
TRBJ2-3	TRBD2	TRBV30	15	once	TGTGCCTGGACGCCCCTTAGCGGGGTCACAGATACGCAGTATTTT	CAWTPLSGVTDTQYF
TRBJ2-1	-	TRBV5-8	15	-	TGTGCCAGCAGCTTGGGACTAGTAAGGGACAATGAGCAGTTCTTC	CASSLGLVRDNEQFF
TRBJ2-5	TRBD2	TRBV3-1/TRBV3-2	14	-	TGTGCCAGCAGCCCGACTAGCGGCCAAGAGACCCAGTACTTC	CASSPTSGQETQYF
TRBJ2-1	TRBD2	TRBV14	15	-	TGTGCCAGCAGCCAAGTCCGGACTAGTTACAATGAGCAGTTCTTC	CASSQVRTSYNEQFF
TRBJ2-7	TRBD2	TRBV28	13	-	TGTGCCAGCACCACCGGGGGGACCTACGAGCAGTACTTC	CASTTGGTYEQYF
TRBJ1-3	TRBD1	TRBV6-5	16	-	TGTGCCAGCAGTTACGACAGGGGGGCCTCTGGAAACACCATATATTTT	CASSYDRGASGNTIYF
TRBJ1-6	TRBD1	TRBV6-6	15	-	TGTGCCAGCAGTTATCCACAGGGGGCAGGTTCACCCCTCCACTTT	CASSYPQGAGSPLHF
TRBJ2-2	-	TRBV5-1	14	-	TGCGCCAGCAGCTTCAAGATCCCGGGGGGGGAGCTGTTTTTT	CASSFKIPGGELFF
TRBJ2-7	TRBD2	TRBV6-4	13	-	TGTGCCAGTGCTTGCGGGGGACCGGACGAGCAGTACTTC	CASACGGPDEQYF
TRBJ2-7	-	TRBV21-1	19	-	TGTGCCAGCAGCAAAGCGCTTTATCTTCAGGGCCCAAGCTCCTACGAGCAGTACTTC	CASSKALYLQGPSSYEQYF
TRBJ1-1	-	TRBV4-3	16	-	TGCGCCAGCCGGGGGGTTAGGAACAACCCATTTACTGAAGCTTTCTTT	CASRGVRNNPFTEAFF